This T cell receptor beta chain is drawn from a study of Graves' ophthalmopathy and Graves' hyperthyroidism. Study results and caveats: A classifier, a 13-signature model, separated ophthalmopathy from stable hyperthyroidism with approximately 88% sensitivity and approximately 80% specificity. Ophthalmopathy progression cases were predicted by the model with 60% to 71% sensitivity and approximately 76% specificity.

Amplification of TCR beta CDR3 regions used RNA transcripts. HTBI-primed RT-PCR formed the first round, and a multiplex PCR formed the second. TCRdb redid the calling of the multiplex PCR reads with MiXCR, one entry per CDR3 protein. The sample records about 15,000 distinct CDR3 sequences, around 46% being singletons. This clonotype has ten or more counts. Its antigen remains unknown. Out of 9 to 10 ml of fresh peripheral blood, PBMCs were obtained. Input material: peripheral blood. This sequence originates from a woman aged 40 to 50 with stable Graves' hyperthyroidism.

CDR3 amino acids: CASSVSPESYNSPLHF. CDR3 in DNA: TGCGCCAGCAGCGTATCTCCTGAATCCTATAATTCACCCCTCCACTTT. The chain carries TRBV5-1 and TRBJ1-6; D unresolved. This CDR3 spans 16 amino acids. Germline V gene sequence: CDR1 SGHRS, CDR2 YFSETQ. With 4 bases removed from V and 1 base from J, the gap between germline ends came to 12 bases.